This T cell receptor beta chain came from a study of CD8+ T cells in alopecia areata. Study summary: Tofacitinib dosing lasted 6 to 18 months, which was then followed by 6 months off drug. Study-level points and caveats: An increase in clonality over normal scalp was evident in lesional scalp, especially alopecia totalis/universalis.

This clone was seen a handful of times. Its antigen is undetermined. PBMCs were stained for CD3, CD4 and CD8, and CD4+ and CD8+ T cells were sorted. Following RNA extraction, reverse transcription yielded cDNA that acted as the sequencing template. The assay was immunoSEQ multiplex PCR, and TCRdb's table has in-frame clones only and misses some. The data contain 200,000 to 250,000 clones, 50% to 60% of them singletons. V was pared by 6 bases and J by 15 bases, with 6 bases of the junction left unmatched. This CDR3 has 11 amino acids. Germline assignment: CDR1 LNHDA and CDR2 SQIVND (reference sequence).

The TCR was taken from a human donor with alopecia areata. The sample consisted of CD4+ T cells sorted from blood, taken at week 0. The chain couples TRBV19 to TRBJ2-1; 9 nucleotides line up with TRBD1. CDR3 in amino acids: CASSTGQGSFF. In nucleotides, the CDR3 is TGTGCCAGTAGCACGGGACAGGGTTCGTTCTTC. Looking up the rest from reference TRBV19 and TRBJ2-1 gives the full variable domain: DGGITQSPKYLFRKEGQNVTLSCEQNLNHDAMYWYRQDPGQGLRLIYYSQIVNDFQKGDIAEGYSVSREKKESFPLTVTSAQKNPTAFYLCASSTGQGSFFGPGTRLTVL.